This TCR beta chain came from a study of OX40 agonist ivuxolimab in advanced cancers. Turning to the study itself: Among those enrolled, mean age was about 63 years (range roughly 20 to 80) and about 79% were male. Under the entry rules, prior anti-PD-1, anti-PD-L1 or anti-CTLA-4 therapy was allowed, and less than 50% had some. General study points: Expanded clones were, on average, more numerous in CD8+ T cells than in CD4+.

The length of the CDR3 is 10 residues. V lost 5 bases, J lost 6 bases, and 4 bases lay in between. CDR1 and CDR2 from the germline V gene are LNHDA and SQIVND (reference sequence). Clones were read by immunoSEQ multiplex PCR, and TCRdb kept only the in-frame ones, dropping some. Found here are under 85,000 clones, 85% to 95% of them singletons; the top ten hold 20%. Only a few counts were recorded for this clone. Antigen unknown. This sequence was found in an adult with an advanced solid tumor such as melanoma, head and neck, liver or kidney cancer. The sequences come from CD4+ or CD8+ T cells sorted from blood, collected in a trial of the OX40 agonist ivuxolimab. V and J are TRBV19 and TRBJ1-2; D gene ambiguous. The CDR3 region is CASSFHGYTF. In nucleotides, the CDR3 is TGTGCCAGTAGTTTCCATGGCTACACCTTC. Full variable domain (remainder filled in from reference TRBV19 and TRBJ1-2): DGGITQSPKYLFRKEGQNVTLSCEQNLNHDAMYWYRQDPGQGLRLIYYSQIVNDFQKGDIAEGYSVSREKKESFPLTVTSAQKNPTAFYLCASSFHGYTFGSGTRLTVV.